The T cell receptor (beta chain) under discussion was sequenced for a study of blood T cell repertoires in COVID-19. Recovered status in Cohort 3 required two negative PCRs, clearance, or symptom resolution. Under the authors' procedure: Amplifying reference gene primers gave estimates of nucleated cell counts. TCRdb's copy holds only in-frame clones and misses some; the assay was immunoSEQ multiplex PCR. V, J and clone size reflect that table, while D and trimming were determined from the DNA. The data hold more than 400,000 clones, with 80% to 95% observed a single time. Trimming left V 1 base short and J 4 bases short, with 8 bases between. The CDR3 consists of 14 residues. CDR1 is SGHTS and CDR2 is YDEGEE in the germline V gene.

This TCR was recovered from a man between 18 and 35 years old who had recovered from COVID-19. Sequenced input: PBMCs or T cells enriched from blood (not recorded which). The chain is built from TRBV5-8 and TRBJ1-4; possible D gene TRBD1, 6 bases. In nucleotides, the CDR3 is TGTGCCAGCAGCTTGACAGGGTATAATGAAAAACTGTTTTTT. As protein: CASSLTGYNEKLFF. Full variable domain (rest looked up from reference TRBV5-8 and TRBJ1-4): EAGVTQSPTHLIKTRGQQATLRCSPISGHTSVYWYQQALGLGLQFLLWYDEGEERNRGNFPPRFSGRQFPNYSSELNVNALELEDSALYLCASSLTGYNEKLFFGSGTQLSVL.